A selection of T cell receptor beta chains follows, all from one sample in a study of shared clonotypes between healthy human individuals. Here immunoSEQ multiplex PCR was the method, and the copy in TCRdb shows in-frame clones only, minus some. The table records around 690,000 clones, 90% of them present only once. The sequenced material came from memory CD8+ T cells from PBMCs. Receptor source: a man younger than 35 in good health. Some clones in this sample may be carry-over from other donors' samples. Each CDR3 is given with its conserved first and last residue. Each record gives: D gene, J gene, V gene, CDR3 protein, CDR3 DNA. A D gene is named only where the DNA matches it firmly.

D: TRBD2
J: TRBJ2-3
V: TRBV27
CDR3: CASSLRLAGEDTQYF
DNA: TGTGCCAGCAGTTTAAGACTAGCGGGAGAAGATACGCAGTATTTT

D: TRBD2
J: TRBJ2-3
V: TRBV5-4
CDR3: CASSLAPREGRDTQYF
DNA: TGTGCCAGCAGCTTGGCCCCGCGGGAGGGCCGAGATACGCAGTATTTT

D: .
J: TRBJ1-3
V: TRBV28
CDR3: CASARQGQGNTIYF
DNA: TGTGCCAGCGCCCGTCAGGGGCAAGGAAACACCATATATTTT

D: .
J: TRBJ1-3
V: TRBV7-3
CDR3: CASSGGSGNTIYF
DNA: TGTGCCAGCAGCGGGGGCTCTGGAAACACCATATATTTT

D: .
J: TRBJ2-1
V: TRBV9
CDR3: CASSPSSEQFF
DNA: TGTGCCAGCAGCCCCTCCAGCGAGCAGTTCTTC

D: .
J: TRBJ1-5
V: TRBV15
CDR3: CATRKSFGNQPQHF
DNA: TGTGCCACCAGGAAGTCGTTTGGCAATCAGCCCCAGCATTTT

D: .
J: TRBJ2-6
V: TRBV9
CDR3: CASSGDWANVLTF
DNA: TGTGCCAGCAGCGGCGACTGGGCCAACGTCCTGACTTTC

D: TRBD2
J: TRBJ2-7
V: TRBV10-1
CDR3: CASRDTRTSGQTYEQYF
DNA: TGCGCCAGCAGGGATACAAGGACTAGCGGGCAGACCTACGAGCAGTACTTC

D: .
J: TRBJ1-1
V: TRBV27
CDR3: CASSFNTRGAEAFF
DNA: TGTGCCAGCAGTTTTAACACCCGAGGGGCTGAAGCTTTCTTT

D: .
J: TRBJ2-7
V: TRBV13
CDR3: CASSSRTDEQYF
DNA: TGTGCCAGCAGCTCTCGGACAGACGAGCAGTACTTC

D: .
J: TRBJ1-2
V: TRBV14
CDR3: CASSQDLTIYLADSGYTF
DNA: TGTGCCAGCAGCCAAGACCTAACTATCTACCTGGCAGACAGCGGCTACACCTTC

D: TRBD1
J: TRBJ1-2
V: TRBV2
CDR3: CASMPAATGGTTNYGYTF
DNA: TGTGCCAGCATGCCCGCAGCGACAGGGGGAACGACTAACTATGGCTACACCTTC

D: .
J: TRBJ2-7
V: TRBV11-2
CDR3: CASSMSGPEQYF
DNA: TGTGCCAGCTCCATGTCAGGCCCCGAGCAGTACTTC

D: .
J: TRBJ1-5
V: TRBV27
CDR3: CASSSHSGVGQPQHF
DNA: TGTGCCAGCAGTTCTCACTCAGGGGTCGGTCAGCCCCAGCATTTT

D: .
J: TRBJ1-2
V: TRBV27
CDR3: CASSLSLLGGALGYTF
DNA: TGTGCCAGCAGTTTATCGTTGTTAGGGGGGGCGCTTGGCTACACCTTC

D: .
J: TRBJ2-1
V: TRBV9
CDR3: CASSVFLGGDNEQFF
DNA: TGTGCCAGCAGCGTGTTCCTGGGAGGCGACAATGAGCAGTTCTTC

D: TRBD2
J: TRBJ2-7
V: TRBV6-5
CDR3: CASSYSRGRAWEQYF
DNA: TGTGCCAGCAGTTACTCTCGCGGGAGGGCTTGGGAGCAGTACTTC

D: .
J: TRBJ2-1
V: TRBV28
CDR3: CASSSRDTYNEQFF
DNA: TGTGCCAGCAGTTCTCGGGACACTTACAATGAGCAGTTCTTC

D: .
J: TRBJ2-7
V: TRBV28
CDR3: CASSLSGWSSYEQYF
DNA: TGTGCCAGCAGTTTATCTGGGTGGAGCTCCTACGAGCAGTACTTC

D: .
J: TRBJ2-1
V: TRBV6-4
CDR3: CASSDGGGVSYNEQFF
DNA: TGTGCCAGCAGTGACGGAGGGGGGGTATCCTACAATGAGCAGTTCTTC

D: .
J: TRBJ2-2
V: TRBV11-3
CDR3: CASSLVLGLGKTGELFF
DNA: TGTGCCAGCAGCTTAGTATTAGGTCTAGGGAAGACCGGGGAGCTGTTTTTT

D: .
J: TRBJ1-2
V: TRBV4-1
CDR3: CASSPREMARSEGYTF
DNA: TGCGCCAGCAGCCCAAGGGAGATGGCCCGAAGTGAAGGCTACACCTTC